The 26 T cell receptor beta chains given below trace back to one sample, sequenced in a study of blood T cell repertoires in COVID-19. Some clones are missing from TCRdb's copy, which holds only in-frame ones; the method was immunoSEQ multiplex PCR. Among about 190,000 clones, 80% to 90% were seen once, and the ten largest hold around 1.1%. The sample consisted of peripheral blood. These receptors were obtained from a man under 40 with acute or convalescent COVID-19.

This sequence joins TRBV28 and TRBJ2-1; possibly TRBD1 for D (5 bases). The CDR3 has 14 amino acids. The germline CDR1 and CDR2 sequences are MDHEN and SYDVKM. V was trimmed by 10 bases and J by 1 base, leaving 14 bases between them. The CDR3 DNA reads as TGTGCCACCAAAGGACATCTTTCCTACAATGAGCAGTTCTTC. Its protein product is CATKGHLSYNEQFF.

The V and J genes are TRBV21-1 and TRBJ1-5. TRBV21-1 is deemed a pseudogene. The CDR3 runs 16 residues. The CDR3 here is CATRSGRFQGGQPQHF. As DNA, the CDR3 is TGTGCCACCCGATCGGGACGGTTCCAGGGAGGACAGCCCCAGCATTTT.

The CDR3 DNA follows: TGTGCCACACAAGCGGGGGGGCCCGTCCATGAGCAGTTCTTC. The encoded protein is CATQAGGPVHEQFF. The gene calls are TRBV24-1 and TRBJ2-1; TRBD2 agrees at 10 bases. The CDR3 totals 14 residues. The germline gives CDR1 KGHDR, CDR2 SFDVKD. Germline trimming cut 10 bases from V and 8 bases from J; bases unmatched to any gene: 10.

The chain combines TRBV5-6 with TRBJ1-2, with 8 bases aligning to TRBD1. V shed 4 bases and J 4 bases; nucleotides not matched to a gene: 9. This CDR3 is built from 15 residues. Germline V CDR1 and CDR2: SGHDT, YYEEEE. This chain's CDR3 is CASSRGRQGSYGYTF. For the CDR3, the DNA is TGTGCCAGCAGCCGAGGACGACAGGGGAGCTATGGCTACACCTTC.

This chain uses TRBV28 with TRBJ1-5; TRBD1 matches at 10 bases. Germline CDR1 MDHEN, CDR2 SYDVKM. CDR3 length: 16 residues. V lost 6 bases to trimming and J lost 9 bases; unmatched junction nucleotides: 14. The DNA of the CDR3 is TGTGCCAGCAGCTCCATCCGACAGGGGGCGTATAGGCCCCAGCATTTT. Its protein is CASSSIRQGAYRPQHF. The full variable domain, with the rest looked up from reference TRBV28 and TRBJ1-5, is DVKVTQSSRYLVKRTGEKVFLECVQDMDHENMFWYRQDPGLGLRLIYFSYDVKMKEKGDIPEGYSVSREKKERFSLILESASTNQTSMYLCASSSIRQGAYRPQHFGDGTRLSIL.

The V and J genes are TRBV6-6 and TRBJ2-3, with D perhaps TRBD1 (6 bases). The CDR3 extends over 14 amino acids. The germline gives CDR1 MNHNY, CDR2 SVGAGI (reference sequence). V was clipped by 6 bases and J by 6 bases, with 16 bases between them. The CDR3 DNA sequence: TGTGCCAGCAGGGGGACACGGAATAGGGATACGCAGTATTTT. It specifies CASRGTRNRDTQYF.

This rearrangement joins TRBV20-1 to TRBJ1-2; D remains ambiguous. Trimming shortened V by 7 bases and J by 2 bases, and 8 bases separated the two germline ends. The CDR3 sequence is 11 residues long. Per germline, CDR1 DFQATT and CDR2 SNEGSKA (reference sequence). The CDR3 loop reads CSVGENYGYTF. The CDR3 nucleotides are TGCAGTGTAGGAGAGAACTATGGCTACACCTTC.

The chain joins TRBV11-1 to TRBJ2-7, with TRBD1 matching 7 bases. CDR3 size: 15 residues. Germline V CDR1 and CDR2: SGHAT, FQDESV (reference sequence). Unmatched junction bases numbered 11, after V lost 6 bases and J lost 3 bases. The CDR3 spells CASSPNRDSFYEQYF. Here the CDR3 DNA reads TGTGCCAGCAGTCCCAACCGGGACAGCTTCTACGAGCAGTACTTC.

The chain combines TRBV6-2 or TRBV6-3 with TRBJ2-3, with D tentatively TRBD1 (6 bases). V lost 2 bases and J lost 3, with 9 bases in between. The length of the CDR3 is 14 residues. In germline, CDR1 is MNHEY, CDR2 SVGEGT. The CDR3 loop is CASSYRGQTDTQYF. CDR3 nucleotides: TGTGCCAGCAGTTACCGAGGACAGACAGATACGCAGTATTTT.

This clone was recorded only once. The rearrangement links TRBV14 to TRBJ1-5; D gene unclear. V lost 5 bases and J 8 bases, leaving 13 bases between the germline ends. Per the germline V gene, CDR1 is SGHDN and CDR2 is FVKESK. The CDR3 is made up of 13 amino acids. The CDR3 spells CASSSGLGEPQHF. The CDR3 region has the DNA TGTGCCAGCAGCTCCGGCCTGGGAGAGCCCCAGCATTTT.

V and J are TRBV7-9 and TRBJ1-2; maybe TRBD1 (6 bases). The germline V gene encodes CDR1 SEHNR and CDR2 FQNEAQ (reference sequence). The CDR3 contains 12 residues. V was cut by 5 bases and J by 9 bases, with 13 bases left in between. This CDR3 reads CASSPPGHRYTF. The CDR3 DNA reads TGTGCCAGCAGCCCGCCGGGACACCGCTACACCTTC.

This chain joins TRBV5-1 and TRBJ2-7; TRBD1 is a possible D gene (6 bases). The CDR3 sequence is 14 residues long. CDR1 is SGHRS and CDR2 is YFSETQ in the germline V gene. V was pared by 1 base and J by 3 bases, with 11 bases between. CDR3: CASSLSGQFYEQYF. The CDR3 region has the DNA TGCGCCAGCAGCTTGTCCGGACAGTTCTACGAGCAGTACTTC. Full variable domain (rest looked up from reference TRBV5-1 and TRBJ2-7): KAGVTQTPRYLIKTRGQQVTLSCSPISGHRSVSWYQQTPGQGLQFLFEYFSETQRNKGNFPGRFSGRQFSNSRSEMNVSTLELGDSALYLCASSLSGQFYEQYFGPGTRLTVT.

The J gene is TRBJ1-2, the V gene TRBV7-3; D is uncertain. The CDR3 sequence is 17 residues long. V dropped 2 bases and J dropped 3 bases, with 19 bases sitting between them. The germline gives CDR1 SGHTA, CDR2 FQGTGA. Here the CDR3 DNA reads TGTGCCAGCAGCTTACCCCCTGGTCGGGGATCGGACTATGGCTACACCTTC. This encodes CASSLPPGRGSDYGYTF. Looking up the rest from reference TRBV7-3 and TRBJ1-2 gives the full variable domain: GAGVSQTPSNKVTEKGKYVELRCDPISGHTALYWYRQSLGQGPEFLIYFQGTGAADDSGLPNDRFFAVRPEGSVSTLKIQRTERGDSAVYLCASSLPPGRGSDYGYTFGSGTRLTVV.

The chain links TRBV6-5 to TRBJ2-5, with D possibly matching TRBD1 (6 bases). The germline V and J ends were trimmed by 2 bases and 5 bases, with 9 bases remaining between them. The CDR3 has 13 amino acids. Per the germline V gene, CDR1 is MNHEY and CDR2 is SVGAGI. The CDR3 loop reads CASSYDRLETQYF. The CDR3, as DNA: TGTGCCAGCAGTTACGACAGGCTGGAGACCCAGTACTTC.

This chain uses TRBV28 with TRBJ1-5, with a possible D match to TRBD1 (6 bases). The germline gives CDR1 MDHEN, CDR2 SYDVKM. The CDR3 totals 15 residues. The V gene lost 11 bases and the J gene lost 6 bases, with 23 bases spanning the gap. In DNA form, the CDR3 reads TGTGCCGGAGGACATGACAGGCAGGTCGGTCAGCCCCAGCATTTT. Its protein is CAGGHDRQVGQPQHF.

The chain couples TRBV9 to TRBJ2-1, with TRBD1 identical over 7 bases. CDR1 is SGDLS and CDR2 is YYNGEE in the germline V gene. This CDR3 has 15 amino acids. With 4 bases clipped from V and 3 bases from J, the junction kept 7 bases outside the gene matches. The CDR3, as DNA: TGTGCCAGCAGCCTCAGGGGGTTTGACTACAATGAGCAGTTCTTC. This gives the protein CASSLRGFDYNEQFF.

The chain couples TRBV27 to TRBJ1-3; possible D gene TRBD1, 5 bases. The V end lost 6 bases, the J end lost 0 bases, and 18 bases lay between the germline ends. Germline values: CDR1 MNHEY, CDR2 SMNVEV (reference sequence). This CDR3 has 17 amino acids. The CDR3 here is CASSHRGSVCSGNTIYF. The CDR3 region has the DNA TGTGCCAGCAGCCACCGGGGGTCCGTCTGCTCTGGAAACACCATATATTTT.

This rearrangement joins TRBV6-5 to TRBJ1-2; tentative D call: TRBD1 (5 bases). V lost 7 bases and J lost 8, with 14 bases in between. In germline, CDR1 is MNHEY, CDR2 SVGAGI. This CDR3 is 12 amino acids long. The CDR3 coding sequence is TGTGCCAGCATATTTTTGGGGCGGGGCTACACCTTC. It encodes CASIFLGRGYTF.

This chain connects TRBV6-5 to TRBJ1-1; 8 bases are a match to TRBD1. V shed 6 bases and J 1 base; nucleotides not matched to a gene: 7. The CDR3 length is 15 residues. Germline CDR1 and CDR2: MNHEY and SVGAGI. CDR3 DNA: TGTGCCAGCAGGGCAGGGGGCGCAGGGAACACTGAAGCTTTCTTT. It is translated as CASRAGGAGNTEAFF.

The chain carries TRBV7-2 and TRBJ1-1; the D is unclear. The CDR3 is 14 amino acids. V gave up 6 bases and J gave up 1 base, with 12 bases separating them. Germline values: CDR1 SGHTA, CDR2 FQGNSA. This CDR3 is CASSYGDWNTEAFF. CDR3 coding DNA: TGTGCCAGCAGTTACGGAGACTGGAACACTGAAGCTTTCTTT.

CDR3 amino acids: CASSLVGQGGPQHF. The CDR3 DNA reads as TGTGCCAGCAGTTTAGTGGGACAGGGCGGGCCCCAGCATTTT. The J gene is TRBJ1-5, the V gene TRBV27; 9 bases align to TRBD1. This CDR3 region has 14 residues. Germline V gives CDR1 MNHEY, CDR2 SMNVEV (reference sequence). V trimming: 2 bases; J trimming: 9 bases; junction bases outside the gene matches: 5.

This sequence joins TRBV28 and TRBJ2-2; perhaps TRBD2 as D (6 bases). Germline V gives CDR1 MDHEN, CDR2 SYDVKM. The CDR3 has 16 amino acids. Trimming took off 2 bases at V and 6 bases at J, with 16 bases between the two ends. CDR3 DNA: TGTGCCAGCAGTTTACTGGCTAGCGTTTACGCCGGGGAGCTGTTTTTT. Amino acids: CASSLLASVYAGELFF.

The CDR3 loop is CASSYSGSTPYEQYF. The CDR3, as DNA: TGTGCCAGCAGTTACTCGGGCAGCACACCCTACGAGCAGTACTTC. This rearrangement joins TRBV6-5 to TRBJ2-7; D uncertain. Germline CDR1 is MNHEY and CDR2 is SVGAGI. The V end lost 0 bases, the J end lost 2 bases, and 11 bases lay between the germline ends. The CDR3 has 15 residues.

The CDR3 nucleotides are TGTGCCAGCGGACAAGGCGGGGCAGGTGGGTCAGAGACCCAGTACTTC. It translates to CASGQGGAGGSETQYF. V and J are TRBV5-5 and TRBJ2-5; a weak D match, TRBD2 (6 bases). CDR3 length: 16 amino acids. CDR1 is SGHKS, CDR2 YYEKEE, per germline (reference sequence). Trimming took 7 bases from V and 4 from J, leaving 23 bases between them.

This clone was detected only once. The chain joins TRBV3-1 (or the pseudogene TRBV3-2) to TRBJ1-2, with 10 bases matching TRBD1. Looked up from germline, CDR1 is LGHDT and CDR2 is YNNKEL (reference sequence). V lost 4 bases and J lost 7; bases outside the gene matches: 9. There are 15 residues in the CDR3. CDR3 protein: CASSRLTGGVSGYTF. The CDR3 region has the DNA TGTGCCAGCAGCCGACTGACAGGGGGCGTTTCTGGCTACACCTTC.

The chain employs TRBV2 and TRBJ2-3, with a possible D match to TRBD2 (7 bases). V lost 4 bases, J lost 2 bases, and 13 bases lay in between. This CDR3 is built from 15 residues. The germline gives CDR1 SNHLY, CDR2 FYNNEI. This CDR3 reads CASSAGGVITDTQYF. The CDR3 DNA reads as TGTGCCAGCAGTGCGGGGGGCGTTATCACAGATACGCAGTATTTT. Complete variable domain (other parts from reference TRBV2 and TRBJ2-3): EPEVTQTPSHQVTQMGQEVILRCVPISNHLYFYWYRQILGQKVEFLVSFYNNEISEKSEIFDDQFSVERPDGSNFTLKIRSTKLEDSAMYFCASSAGGVITDTQYFGPGTRLTVL.